This T cell receptor beta chain was documented in a study of blood T cell repertoires in COVID-19. The ends were cut back, 1 base at V and 1 base at J, with 10 bases in the middle. The CDR3 is made up of 15 amino acids. The germline gives CDR1 SGHRS, CDR2 YFSETQ. Sequenced by immunoSEQ multiplex PCR; TCRdb stores in-frame clones only, minus some. The top ten hold around 14% of the sample, which has more than 75,000 clones, around 80% seen once. Sequencing was done on a sample of peripheral blood. The chain carries TRBV5-1 and TRBJ2-3; tentative D call: TRBD2 (6 bases). This receptor was obtained from a human donor in a cohort sampled during active COVID-19. Written as DNA, the CDR3 is TGCGCCAGCAGCTTGCCGGGGGTGGGCACAGATACGCAGTATTTT. Translation gives CASSLPGVGTDTQYF. The full variable domain, in which reference TRBV5-1 and TRBJ2-3 provide the parts outside the CDR3, is KAGVTQTPRYLIKTRGQQVTLSCSPISGHRSVSWYQQTPGQGLQFLFEYFSETQRNKGNFPGRFSGRQFSNSRSEMNVSTLELGDSALYLCASSLPGVGTDTQYFGPGTRLTVL.